This TCR beta chain is from a study of blood T cell repertoires in COVID-19 (dated by TCRdb to the early 2020s). Looking at the study overall: Collaborator samples came from the United States, Italy and Spain and covered acute and convalescent phases of COVID-19. Deeply sampled blood TCRbeta repertoires from subjects exposed to, actively infected with, or recovered from COVID-19 were included in the dataset. Where HLA class I and class II types were available, the types were taken from metadata supplied by the sample provider, not from assay-based typing. Sample metadata almost always included a de-identified subject ID, COVID-19 status, age in years and sex. The samples were drawn from the first 160 participants of the ongoing ImmuneRACE study and from more than 1,000 subjects provided by 6 global collaborators. The material from the prospective study consisted of cDNA or gDNA derived from T cells, B-cell-depleted T cells, or PBMCs. The repertoires were made available in a free public database intended to serve as a resource for research on the immune response to SARS-CoV-2.

V is reduced by 6 bases and J by 12 bases, leaving a spacing of 14 bases between them. The CDR3 has 11 amino acids, counting the end cysteine and phenylalanine. CDR3 DNA only is kept here, 33 bases in frame from base 1. CDR1 DFQATT and CDR2 SNEGSKA are derived from the germline V gene (reference sequence). As to this clone: Which antigen it targets is not known. There are no base qualities to consult, and no much larger clone falls within one base.

General conclusions and limits of the study: How much clinical and demographic metadata was included differed by source and by participant, and the metadata was provided uncurated.

At one collaborating source in Seattle, patients were enrolled during active infection and were followed longitudinally through the course of disease. Each collaborating institution followed its own protocols to collect whole blood in K2EDTA tubes. For TCRbeta analysis, collaborators shipped samples as frozen whole blood, isolated PBMCs, or DNA extracted from either of those sample types. TCRbeta CDR3 regions were amplified from genomic DNA by means of the immunoSEQ Assay, a bias-controlled multiplex PCR. Under the source paper's analysis protocol: The number of nucleated cells in each sample was estimated from the amplification of reference gene primers within the assay. Sequence reads were collapsed and filtered to measure the absolute abundance of every unique TCRbeta CDR3 rearrangement. For each sample, productive Simpson clonality was calculated by taking the square root of Simpson's diversity index across productive rearrangements. Imported from immuneACCESS, the table was reduced by TCRdb to in-frame sequences with V and J called. These copies leave out some clones; in studies compared against another copy, an unresolved V gene accounts for under half, and the cause of the remainder is not known. V and J calls and clone size are given by that table; D and trimming were obtained from the DNA. Here the sample has 500,000 to 600,000 clones; 85% to 90% occur a single time. The ten largest clonotypes hold 7.5% to 9.5% of the sample.

This sequence originates from a woman aged 45-65 years with COVID-19, enrolled during active disease. Sequenced sample: peripheral blood. The rearrangement joined TRBV20-1 to TRBJ1-4; no D segment can be confidently identified. CDR3 sequence: CSAYMEGELFF. In nucleotide form, the sequence is TGCAGTGCATACATGGAGGGAGAACTGTTTTTT.